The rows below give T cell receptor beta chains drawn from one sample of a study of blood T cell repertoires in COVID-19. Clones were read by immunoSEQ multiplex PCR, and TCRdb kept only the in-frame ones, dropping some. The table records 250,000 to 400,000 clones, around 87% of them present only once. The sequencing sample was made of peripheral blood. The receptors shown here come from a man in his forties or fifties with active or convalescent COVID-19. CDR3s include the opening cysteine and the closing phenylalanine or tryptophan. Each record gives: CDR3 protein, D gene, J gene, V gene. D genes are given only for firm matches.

cdr3_aa: CASSANTRGNRGYTF
d_call: NA
j_call: TRBJ1-2
v_call: TRBV5-1

cdr3_aa: CAISDQTANTGELFF
d_call: NA
j_call: TRBJ2-2
v_call: TRBV10-3

cdr3_aa: CASSAQETQYF
d_call: NA
j_call: TRBJ2-5
v_call: TRBV5-6

cdr3_aa: CASSYTGEGKNIQYF
d_call: NA
j_call: TRBJ2-4
v_call: TRBV6-5

cdr3_aa: CASSPAGANIGYTF
d_call: NA
j_call: TRBJ1-2
v_call: TRBV7-3

cdr3_aa: CASREDPDTGELFF
d_call: NA
j_call: TRBJ2-2
v_call: TRBV2

cdr3_aa: CASSFFAGAGYTF
d_call: NA
j_call: TRBJ1-2
v_call: TRBV5-4

cdr3_aa: CATSDRLAGGGETQYF
d_call: TRBD2
j_call: TRBJ2-5
v_call: TRBV24-1

cdr3_aa: CSARVAEAFF
d_call: NA
j_call: TRBJ1-1
v_call: TRBV20-1

cdr3_aa: CASSLLARSSYNEQFF
d_call: NA
j_call: TRBJ2-1
v_call: TRBV11-1

cdr3_aa: CAWSESSYNEQFF
d_call: NA
j_call: TRBJ2-1
v_call: TRBV30

cdr3_aa: CASSLETRWTEAFF
d_call: NA
j_call: TRBJ1-1
v_call: TRBV7-9

cdr3_aa: CASSSGGQGNEKLFF
d_call: TRBD1
j_call: TRBJ1-4
v_call: TRBV5-4

cdr3_aa: CASSPAGETQYF
d_call: NA
j_call: TRBJ2-5
v_call: TRBV18

cdr3_aa: CASRRIGTGGIGSGYTF
d_call: TRBD1
j_call: TRBJ1-2
v_call: TRBV28

cdr3_aa: CASSSRVHETEAFF
d_call: NA
j_call: TRBJ1-1
v_call: TRBV18

cdr3_aa: CASSEGPGAGAFF
d_call: NA
j_call: TRBJ1-1
v_call: TRBV9

cdr3_aa: CASSMNRNTGELFF
d_call: NA
j_call: TRBJ2-2
v_call: TRBV2

cdr3_aa: CAISDQGRRGYTF
d_call: NA
j_call: TRBJ1-2
v_call: TRBV10-3

cdr3_aa: CASSYRDVNTGELFF
d_call: NA
j_call: TRBJ2-2
v_call: TRBV27

cdr3_aa: CASSVDPGSNSPLHF
d_call: NA
j_call: TRBJ1-6
v_call: TRBV9

cdr3_aa: CASSPPAGAFGELFF
d_call: TRBD2
j_call: TRBJ2-2
v_call: TRBV11-2

cdr3_aa: CATSETGGQNEKLFF
d_call: TRBD1
j_call: TRBJ1-4
v_call: TRBV24-1

cdr3_aa: CASSSQRGEQETQYF
d_call: TRBD2
j_call: TRBJ2-5
v_call: TRBV5-4

cdr3_aa: CASSHPDRALTDTQYF
d_call: TRBD1
j_call: TRBJ2-3
v_call: TRBV14

cdr3_aa: CASSLLGSNQPQHF
d_call: NA
j_call: TRBJ1-5
v_call: TRBV7-9

cdr3_aa: CASSSARGATNEKLFF
d_call: NA
j_call: TRBJ1-4
v_call: TRBV7-2

cdr3_aa: CASSGITGGSEQYF
d_call: TRBD1
j_call: TRBJ2-7
v_call: TRBV28

cdr3_aa: CASINRGGGPYEQYF
d_call: TRBD2
j_call: TRBJ2-7
v_call: TRBV28

cdr3_aa: CASSIWGQHSNQPQHF
d_call: TRBD1
j_call: TRBJ1-5
v_call: TRBV19

cdr3_aa: CASSPRLAGEQETQYF
d_call: TRBD2
j_call: TRBJ2-5
v_call: TRBV3-1/TRBV3-2

cdr3_aa: CASSRTGGLVGEQFF
d_call: TRBD1
j_call: TRBJ2-1
v_call: TRBV7-8

cdr3_aa: CARDPHRDKEKLFF
d_call: NA
j_call: TRBJ1-4
v_call: TRBV6-5

cdr3_aa: CASSETGGGYTF
d_call: TRBD1
j_call: TRBJ1-2
v_call: TRBV2

cdr3_aa: CASSKQGVDTEAFF
d_call: TRBD1
j_call: TRBJ1-1
v_call: TRBV11-2

cdr3_aa: CASSLEGAGRYNEQFF
d_call: NA
j_call: TRBJ2-1
v_call: TRBV11-3

cdr3_aa: CASRLGGASSYNEQFF
d_call: NA
j_call: TRBJ2-1
v_call: TRBV5-4

cdr3_aa: CASSLGGTVGGDTQYF
d_call: NA
j_call: TRBJ2-3
v_call: TRBV7-2

cdr3_aa: CASSFCDRGRHQPQHF
d_call: TRBD1
j_call: TRBJ1-5
v_call: TRBV7-7

cdr3_aa: CASRMPQGNYGYTF
d_call: TRBD1
j_call: TRBJ1-2
v_call: TRBV6-5

cdr3_aa: CASSQSGTGGRNYGYTF
d_call: TRBD1
j_call: TRBJ1-2
v_call: TRBV18

cdr3_aa: CASSQPITGGAHEKLFF
d_call: NA
j_call: TRBJ1-4
v_call: TRBV4-3

cdr3_aa: CASSRDYIAGGPRETQYF
d_call: TRBD2
j_call: TRBJ2-5
v_call: TRBV5-4

cdr3_aa: CATSSRTAGGEKLFF
d_call: NA
j_call: TRBJ1-4
v_call: TRBV15

cdr3_aa: CASSYRDRMTDTQYF
d_call: TRBD1
j_call: TRBJ2-3
v_call: TRBV6-2/TRBV6-3

cdr3_aa: CASSKDTLVYEQYF
d_call: NA
j_call: TRBJ2-7
v_call: TRBV6-5

cdr3_aa: CATSDARQGKSEKLFF
d_call: TRBD1
j_call: TRBJ1-4
v_call: TRBV24-1

cdr3_aa: CASSLSSSSPLHF
d_call: NA
j_call: TRBJ1-6
v_call: TRBV27

cdr3_aa: CASSLGRGGRKNIQYF
d_call: NA
j_call: TRBJ2-4
v_call: TRBV11-2

cdr3_aa: CASSLILAGDTGELFF
d_call: TRBD2
j_call: TRBJ2-2
v_call: TRBV5-1

cdr3_aa: CASSDRGGSPLHF
d_call: NA
j_call: TRBJ1-6
v_call: TRBV6-1

cdr3_aa: CASSPPGLAGAYSRFF
d_call: TRBD2
j_call: TRBJ2-1
v_call: TRBV27

cdr3_aa: CASSSSFGTNEKLFF
d_call: NA
j_call: TRBJ1-4
v_call: TRBV28

cdr3_aa: CASRPPGTGGGAQYF
d_call: TRBD1
j_call: TRBJ2-5
v_call: TRBV5-1

cdr3_aa: CATSDGGPGYEQYF
d_call: NA
j_call: TRBJ2-7
v_call: TRBV24-1

cdr3_aa: CASSRTGDLYNEQFF
d_call: TRBD1
j_call: TRBJ2-1
v_call: TRBV19

cdr3_aa: CASSQETGLFDTEAFF
d_call: NA
j_call: TRBJ1-1
v_call: TRBV4-1

cdr3_aa: CARWDSNEKLFF
d_call: TRBD1
j_call: TRBJ1-4
v_call: TRBV9

cdr3_aa: CASSPLAAGELFF
d_call: NA
j_call: TRBJ2-2
v_call: TRBV11-2